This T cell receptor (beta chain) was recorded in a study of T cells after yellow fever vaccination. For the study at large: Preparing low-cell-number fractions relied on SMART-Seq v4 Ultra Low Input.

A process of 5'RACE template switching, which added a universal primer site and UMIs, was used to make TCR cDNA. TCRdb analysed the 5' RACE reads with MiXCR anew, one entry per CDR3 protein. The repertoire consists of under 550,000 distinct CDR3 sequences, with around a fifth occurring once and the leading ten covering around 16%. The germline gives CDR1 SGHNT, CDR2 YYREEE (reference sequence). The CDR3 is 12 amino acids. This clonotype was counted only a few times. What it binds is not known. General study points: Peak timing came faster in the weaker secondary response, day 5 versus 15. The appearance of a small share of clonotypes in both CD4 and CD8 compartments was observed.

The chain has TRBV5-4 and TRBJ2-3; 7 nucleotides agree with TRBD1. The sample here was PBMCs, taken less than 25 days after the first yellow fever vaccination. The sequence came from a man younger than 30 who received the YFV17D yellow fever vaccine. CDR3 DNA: TGTGCTTACGGACAGGGCACAGATACGCAGTATTTT. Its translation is CAYGQGTDTQYF.